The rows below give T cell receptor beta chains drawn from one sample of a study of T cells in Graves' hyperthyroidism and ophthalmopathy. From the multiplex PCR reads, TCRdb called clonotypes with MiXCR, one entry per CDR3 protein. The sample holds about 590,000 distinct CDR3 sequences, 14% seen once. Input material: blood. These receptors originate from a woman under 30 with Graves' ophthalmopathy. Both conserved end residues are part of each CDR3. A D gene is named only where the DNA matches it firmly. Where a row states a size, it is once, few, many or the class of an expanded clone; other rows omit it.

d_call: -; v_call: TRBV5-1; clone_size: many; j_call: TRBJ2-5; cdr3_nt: TGCGCCAGCACCAAGCCGGGACTCAAAGAGACCCAGTACTTC; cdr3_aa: CASTKPGLKETQYF
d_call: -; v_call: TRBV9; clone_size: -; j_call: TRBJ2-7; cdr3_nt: TGTGCCAGCAGCGTAGGGGGCGGGACATCCTACGAGCAGTACTTC; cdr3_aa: CASSVGGGTSYEQYF
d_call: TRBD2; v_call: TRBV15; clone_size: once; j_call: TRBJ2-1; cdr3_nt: TGTGCCACCAGCAGACTAGCGGGAGGACCTACCTACAATGAGCAGTTCTTC; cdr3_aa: CATSRLAGGPTYNEQFF
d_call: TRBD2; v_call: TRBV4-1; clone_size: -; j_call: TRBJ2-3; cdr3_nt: TGCGCCAGCAGTCGCCTCTCTGTCGCACTAGCGGGAGAATCAGATACGCAGTATTTT; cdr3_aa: CASSRLSVALAGESDTQYF
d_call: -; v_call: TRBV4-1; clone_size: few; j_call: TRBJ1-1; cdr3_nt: TGCGCCAGCAGCCATCCCCGTCTCATTGGGGAGAACACTGAAGCTTTCTTT; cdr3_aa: CASSHPRLIGENTEAFF
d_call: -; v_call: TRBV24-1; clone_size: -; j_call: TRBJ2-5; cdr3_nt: TGTGCCACCAGTGATTTCGGGGAGACCCAGTACTTC; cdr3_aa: CATSDFGETQYF
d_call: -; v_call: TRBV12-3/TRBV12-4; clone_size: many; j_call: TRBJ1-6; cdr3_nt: TGTGCCAGCAGTTTGGTGACGCTTAATTCACCCCTCCACTTT; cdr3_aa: CASSLVTLNSPLHF
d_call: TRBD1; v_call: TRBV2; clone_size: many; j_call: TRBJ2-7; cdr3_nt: TGTGCCAGCAGTGGACAGGGGATCGGCGAGCAGTACTTC; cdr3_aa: CASSGQGIGEQYF
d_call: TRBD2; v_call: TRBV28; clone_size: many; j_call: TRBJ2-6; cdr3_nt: TGTGCCAGCACTCCGGGCGGGGGGACTGGGGCCAACGTCCTGACTTTC; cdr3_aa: CASTPGGGTGANVLTF
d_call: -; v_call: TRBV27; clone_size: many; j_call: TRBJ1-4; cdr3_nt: TGTGCCAGCAGTTTCACGGGGACTAATGAAAAACTGTTTTTT; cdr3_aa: CASSFTGTNEKLFF
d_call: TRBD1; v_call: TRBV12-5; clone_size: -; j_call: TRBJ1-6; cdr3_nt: TGTGCTAGTGGAACCGGGACAGGGGGATCACCCCTCCACTTT; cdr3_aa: CASGTGTGGSPLHF
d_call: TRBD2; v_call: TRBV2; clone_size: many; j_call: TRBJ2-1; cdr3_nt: TGTGCCAGCAGTGAACCTCTAGCGGGAGGAATGGCCTACAATGAGCAGTTCTTC; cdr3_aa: CASSEPLAGGMAYNEQFF
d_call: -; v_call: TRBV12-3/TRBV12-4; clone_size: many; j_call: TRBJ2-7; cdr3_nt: TGTGCCAGCAGGGCTATGGGGTACGAGCAGTACTTC; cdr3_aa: CASRAMGYEQYF
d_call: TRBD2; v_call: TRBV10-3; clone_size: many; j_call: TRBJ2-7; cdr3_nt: TGTGCCATCAGTCGGGGACTAGCGGGAGGATTCGGGTCCTACGAGCAGTACTTC; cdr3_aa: CAISRGLAGGFGSYEQYF
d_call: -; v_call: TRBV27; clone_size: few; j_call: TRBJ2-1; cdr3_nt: TGTGCCAGCAGTTTGAGTTATTACAATGAGCAGTTCTTC; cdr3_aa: CASSLSYYNEQFF
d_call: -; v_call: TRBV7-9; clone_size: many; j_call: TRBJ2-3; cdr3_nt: TGTGCCAGCAACCAAAAGGGTGCGGAGATCACAGATACGCAGTATTTT; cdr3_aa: CASNQKGAEITDTQYF
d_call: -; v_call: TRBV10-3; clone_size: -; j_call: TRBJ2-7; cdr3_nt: TGTGCCGCGGCCCCCTCCTCCTGGCGGGGCAACTACGAGCAGTACTTC; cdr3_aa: CAAAPSSWRGNYEQYF
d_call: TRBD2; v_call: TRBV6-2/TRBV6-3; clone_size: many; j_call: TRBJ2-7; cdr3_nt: TGTGCCAGCAGTTACGTCGGGACTAGCGGAGTCTACGAGCAGTACTTC; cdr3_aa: CASSYVGTSGVYEQYF
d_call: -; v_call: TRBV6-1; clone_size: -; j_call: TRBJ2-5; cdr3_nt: TGTGCCAGCAGCACCCGAAAGGGGGGGCTAGAGACCCAGTACTTC; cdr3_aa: CASSTRKGGLETQYF
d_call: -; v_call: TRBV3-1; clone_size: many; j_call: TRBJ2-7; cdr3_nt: TGTGCCAGCAGCCAAGATCCGACTAGGGGTGAGCAGTACTTC; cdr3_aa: CASSQDPTRGEQYF
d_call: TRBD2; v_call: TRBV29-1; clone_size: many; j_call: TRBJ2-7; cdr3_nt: TGCAGCGTTTGGACACCGGGGGGGGAGCAGTACTTC; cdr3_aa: CSVWTPGGEQYF
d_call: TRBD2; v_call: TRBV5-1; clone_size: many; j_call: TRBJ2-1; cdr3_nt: TGCGCCAGCAGCTCGGCCGGGACTAGCTCCTACAATGAGCAGTTCTTC; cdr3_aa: CASSSAGTSSYNEQFF
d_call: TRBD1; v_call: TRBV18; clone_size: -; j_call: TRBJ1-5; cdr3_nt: TGTGCCAGCTCACCCTGGAGTTCCGGGACAGCTAATCAGCCCCAGCATTTT; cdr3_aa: CASSPWSSGTANQPQHF
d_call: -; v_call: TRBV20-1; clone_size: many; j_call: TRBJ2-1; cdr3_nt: TGCAGTGCTCCCCTTTTGAGCGGAAGACTCAATGAGCAGTTCTTC; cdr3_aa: CSAPLLSGRLNEQFF
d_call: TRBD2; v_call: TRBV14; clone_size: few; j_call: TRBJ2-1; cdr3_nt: TGTGCCAGCAGCCAATGGAAAAGCGGGAGAGGGTCCTACAATGAGCAGTTCTTC; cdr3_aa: CASSQWKSGRGSYNEQFF
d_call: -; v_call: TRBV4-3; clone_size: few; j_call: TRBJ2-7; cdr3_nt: TGCGCCAGCAGCCAAGATTCGCGGCCTAGACCCTACGAGCAGTACTTC; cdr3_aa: CASSQDSRPRPYEQYF
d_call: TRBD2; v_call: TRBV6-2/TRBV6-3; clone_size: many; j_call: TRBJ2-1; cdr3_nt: TGTGCCAGCAGCGCCAGGAGTTCTAGCGGGAGGTCCTACAATGAGCAGTTCTTC; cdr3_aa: CASSARSSSGRSYNEQFF
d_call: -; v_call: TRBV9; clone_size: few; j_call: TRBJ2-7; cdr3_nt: TGTGCCAGCAGCGTAGGCCCTTACGAGCAGTACTTC; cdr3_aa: CASSVGPYEQYF
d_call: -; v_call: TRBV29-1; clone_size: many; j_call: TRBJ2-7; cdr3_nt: TGCAGCGTTGAACCCGACCTAGAACACCACGAGCAGTACTTC; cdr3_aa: CSVEPDLEHHEQYF
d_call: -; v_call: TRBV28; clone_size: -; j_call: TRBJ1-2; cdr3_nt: TGTGCCAGCAGTTTATATCGTATGGGCGGCTACACCTTC; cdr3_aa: CASSLYRMGGYTF
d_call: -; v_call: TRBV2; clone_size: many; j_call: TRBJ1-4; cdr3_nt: TGTGCCAGCAGTGAAAGCACGGGGCGAGGCGAAAAACTGTTTTTT; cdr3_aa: CASSESTGRGEKLFF
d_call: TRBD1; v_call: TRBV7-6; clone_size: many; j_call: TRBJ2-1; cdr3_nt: TGTGCCAGCAGCTCATTATGGACAGGGGGCAACAATGAGCAGTTCTTC; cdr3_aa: CASSSLWTGGNNEQFF
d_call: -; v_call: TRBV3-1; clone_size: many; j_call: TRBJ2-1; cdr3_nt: TGTGCCAGCACCCAGCGGGCCCAAGCAGTAGAGCAGTTCTTC; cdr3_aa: CASTQRAQAVEQFF
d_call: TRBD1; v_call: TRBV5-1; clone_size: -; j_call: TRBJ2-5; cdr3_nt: TGCGCCAGCAGCCCCAGGGACAGACAAAGGGAGACCCAGTACTTC; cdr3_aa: CASSPRDRQRETQYF
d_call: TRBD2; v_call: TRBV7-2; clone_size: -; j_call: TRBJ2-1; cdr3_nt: TGTGCCAGCAGCACACCCGGGACTAGCGGGAGGGCCAGTGAGCAGTTCTTC; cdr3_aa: CASSTPGTSGRASEQFF
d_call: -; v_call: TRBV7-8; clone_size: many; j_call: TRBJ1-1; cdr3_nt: TGTGCCAGCAGCCCAGTGCAATGGGCCTACGAAGCTTTCTTT; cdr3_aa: CASSPVQWAYEAFF
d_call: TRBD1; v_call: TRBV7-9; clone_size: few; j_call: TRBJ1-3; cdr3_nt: TGTGCCAGCAGCTTAGTCGGACAGGGGGCGACTGGAAACACCATATATTTT; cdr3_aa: CASSLVGQGATGNTIYF
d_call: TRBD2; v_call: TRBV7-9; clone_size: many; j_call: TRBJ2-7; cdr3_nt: TGTGCCAGCAGCGGTCTAGCGGGAGGCGGCTACGAGCAGTACTTC; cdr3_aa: CASSGLAGGGYEQYF
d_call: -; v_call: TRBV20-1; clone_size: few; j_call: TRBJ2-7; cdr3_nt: TGCAGTGCTAGAGATAGAGGCAGGGCAAGCTACGAGCAGTACTTC; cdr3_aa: CSARDRGRASYEQYF
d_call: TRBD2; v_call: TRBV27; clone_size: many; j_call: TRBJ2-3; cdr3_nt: TGTGCCAGCAGTTTCCTTCCAGCGGGAGGGGGCACAGATACGCAGTATTTT; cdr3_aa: CASSFLPAGGGTDTQYF
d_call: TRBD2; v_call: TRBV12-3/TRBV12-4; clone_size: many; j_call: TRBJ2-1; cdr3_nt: TGTGCCAGCAGTTTAGGACTAGCGGGAGGGCTTGAGCAGTTCTTC; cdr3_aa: CASSLGLAGGLEQFF
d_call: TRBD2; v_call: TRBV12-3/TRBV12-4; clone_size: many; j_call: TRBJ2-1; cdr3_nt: TGTGCCAGCAGTGGGACTAGCGCCTTCAATGAGCAGTTCTTC; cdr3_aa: CASSGTSAFNEQFF
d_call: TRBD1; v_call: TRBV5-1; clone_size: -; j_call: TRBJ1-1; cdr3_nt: TGCGCCAGCAGTCAGACAGGGATGGGAGCTGAAGCTTTCTTT; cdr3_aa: CASSQTGMGAEAFF
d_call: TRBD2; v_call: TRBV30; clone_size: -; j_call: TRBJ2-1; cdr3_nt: TGTGCCTGGAGTGGAACTAGCGGATACAATGAGCAGTTCTTC; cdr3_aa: CAWSGTSGYNEQFF
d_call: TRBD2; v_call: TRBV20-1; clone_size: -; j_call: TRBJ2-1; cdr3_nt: TGCAGTGCTAGAGAAACTAGCGGGGGATACAATGAGCAGTTCTTC; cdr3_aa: CSARETSGGYNEQFF
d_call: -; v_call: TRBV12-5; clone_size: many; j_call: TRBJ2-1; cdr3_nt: TGTGCTAGTGGTTTGGGCACGTCGGGCGTGTATGAGCAGTTCTTC; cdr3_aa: CASGLGTSGVYEQFF
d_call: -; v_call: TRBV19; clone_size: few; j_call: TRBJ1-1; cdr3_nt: TGTGCCAGTAGTGTGACACCTATGAACACTGAAGCTTTCTTT; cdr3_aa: CASSVTPMNTEAFF
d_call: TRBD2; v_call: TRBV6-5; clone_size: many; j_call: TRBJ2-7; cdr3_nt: TGTGCCAGCAGTTACTCTACTAGCGGGCCTACTGACGAGCAGTACTTC; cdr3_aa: CASSYSTSGPTDEQYF
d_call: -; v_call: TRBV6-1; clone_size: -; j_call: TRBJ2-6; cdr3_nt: TGTGCCAGCAGGGGGGCAGGCCCAGAGAGCTCAGTCTCTGGGGCCAACGTCCTGACTTTC; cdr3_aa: CASRGAGPESSVSGANVLTF
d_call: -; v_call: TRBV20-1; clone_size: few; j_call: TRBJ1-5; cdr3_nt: TGCAGTGCTAGAGGAACTGGTAGGGTGAGCCAGCCCCAGCATTTT; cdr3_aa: CSARGTGRVSQPQHF
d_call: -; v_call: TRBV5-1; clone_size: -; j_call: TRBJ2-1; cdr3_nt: TGCGCCAGCAGCGTAGGGGTGGCCAGCCTCATAGAGCAGTTCTTC; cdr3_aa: CASSVGVASLIEQFF
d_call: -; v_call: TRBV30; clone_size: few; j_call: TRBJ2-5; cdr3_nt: TGTGCCTGGGGCTCGAAAGGGCGGCGGGAGACCCAGTACTTC; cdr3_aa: CAWGSKGRRETQYF
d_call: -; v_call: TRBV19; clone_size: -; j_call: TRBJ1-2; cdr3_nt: TGTGCCAGTCTACCCTACAGCGGGGGGGACTATGGCTACACCTTC; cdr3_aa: CASLPYSGGDYGYTF
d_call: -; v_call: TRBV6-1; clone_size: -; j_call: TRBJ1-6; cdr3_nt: TGTGCCAGCAGTCGGACCCAGGAGAGTTCACCCCTCCACTTT; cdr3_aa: CASSRTQESSPLHF